One sample yielded the 16 T cell receptor beta chains listed below, sequenced in a study of blood T cell repertoires in COVID-19 (dated by TCRdb to 2018 to 2021). Library preparation used the immunoSEQ multiplex PCR assay. The table comes from immuneACCESS by way of TCRdb, which keeps in-frame sequences with V and J called. Part of the clones is missing from these tables; in studies checked, under half for an unresolved V gene and the rest for unknown reasons. The sample profile shows about 110,000 clones; roughly 85% of them were found once. The ten biggest clones cover approximately 2.5% of the sample. Material for sequencing was peripheral blood. These TCRs come from a human donor in a cohort sampled during active COVID-19.

This chain joins TRBV27 and TRBJ1-1; D may be TRBD1 (6 bases). V was pared by 6 bases and J by 4 bases, with 15 bases between. The CDR3 runs to 14 residues. Germline lookup yields CDR1 MNHEY and CDR2 SMNVEV (reference sequence). CDR3 nucleotide sequence: TGTGCCAGCAGCATAGGGGGGGCGCCCACTGAAGCTTTCTTT. Protein product: CASSIGGAPTEAFF.

This chain joins TRBV2 and TRBJ2-3; 9 bases line up with TRBD1. The CDR3 sequence is 14 residues long. Germline V CDR1 and CDR2: SNHLY, FYNNEI. V shed 5 bases and J 1 base; nucleotides not matched to a gene: 1. The chain's CDR3 is CASSRTGGTDTQYF. The CDR3 coding sequence is TGTGCCAGCAGTCGGACAGGGGGCACAGATACGCAGTATTTT.

The gene calls are TRBV11-2 and TRBJ1-6; D possibly corresponds to TRBD1 (5 bases). Germline lookup yields CDR1 SGHAT and CDR2 FQNNGV. Trimming pared 1 base from V and 6 bases from J, leaving 13 bases between. CDR3 length: 16 residues. The CDR3 region has the DNA TGTGCCAGCAGCTTAGTCCCCAGGGCTGTTAATTCACCCCTCCACTTT. This gives the protein CASSLVPRAVNSPLHF.

The rearrangement uses TRBV24-1 and TRBJ1-5; tentatively, D is TRBD1 (5 bases). Germline values: CDR1 KGHDR, CDR2 SFDVKD. The CDR3 has 14 amino acids. V dropped 3 bases and J dropped 5 bases, with 10 bases sitting between them. The CDR3 sequence is CATSDAGQDQPQHF. The DNA for the CDR3 is TGTGCCACCAGTGATGCAGGGCAGGATCAGCCCCAGCATTTT.

The V gene is TRBV10-3, the J gene TRBJ2-2; D is perhaps TRBD1 (5 bases). The length of the CDR3 is 16 residues. V dropped 2 bases and J dropped 0 bases, with 10 bases sitting between them. Germline loops: CDR1 ENHRY, CDR2 SYGVKD. CDR3 region: CAISERGRANTGELFF. The CDR3 bases are TGTGCCATCAGTGAGAGGGGCCGAGCGAACACCGGGGAGCTGTTTTTT.

J is TRBJ2-2 and V is TRBV7-9; 7 bases map to TRBD1. Trimming removed 1 base from V and 2 bases from J; junction bases left unmatched: 1. The CDR3 is 15 amino acids. Germline lookup yields CDR1 SEHNR and CDR2 FQNEAQ (reference sequence). The CDR3 sequence: CASSLGDSNTGELFF. Here the CDR3 DNA reads TGTGCCAGCAGCTTAGGGGACAGTAACACCGGGGAGCTGTTTTTT.

The V gene is TRBV19, the J gene TRBJ2-3; 12 nucleotides agree with TRBD1. The CDR3 runs to 16 residues. The trim removed 3 bases at V and 5 bases at J, leaving 6 bases unmatched. Germline V gives CDR1 LNHDA, CDR2 SQIVND (reference sequence). The CDR3 sequence: CASSIGTGGAVDTQYF. CDR3 bases: TGTGCCAGTAGTATTGGGACAGGGGGCGCGGTAGATACGCAGTATTTT.

The chain joins TRBV28 to TRBJ2-7; 8 nucleotides line up with TRBD1. The germline CDR1 and CDR2 sequences are MDHEN and SYDVKM. The CDR3 has 14 residues. Germline trimming cut 5 bases from V and 2 bases from J; bases unmatched to any gene: 5. CDR3 DNA sequence: TGTGCCAGCAGTAAGCAGGGGGCAACCTACGAGCAGTACTTC. Translated, it gives CASSKQGATYEQYF.

The V call is TRBV7-8, the J call TRBJ1-2, with D maybe TRBD1 (6 bases). Germline-derived CDR1 and CDR2 are SGHVS and FQNEAQ. This CDR3 is 12 amino acids long. V lost 4 bases to trimming and J lost 10 bases, with 13 bases between them. Here the CDR3 DNA reads TGTGCCAGCAGCTACACAGGGACGGACTACACCTTC. Encoded protein: CASSYTGTDYTF.

This chain uses TRBV2 with TRBJ1-1, with TRBD1 as a possible D gene (5 bases). Germline CDR1 is SNHLY and CDR2 is FYNNEI. Trimming removed 4 bases at V and 11 bases at J, with 11 bases between. The length of the CDR3 is 11 residues. CDR3 nucleotide sequence: TGTGCCAGCAGTGTTTCAGGGAACGCTTTCTTT. Translated: CASSVSGNAFF.

This chain connects TRBV9 to TRBJ1-2; 8 nucleotides match TRBD1. CDR3 size: 15 residues. The trim removed 3 bases at V and 0 bases at J, leaving 4 bases unmatched. Germline CDR1 reads SGDLS; CDR2 reads YYNGEE. CDR3 DNA sequence: TGTGCCAGCAGCGCCGGACAGGGAGCTAACTATGGCTACACCTTC. It is translated as CASSAGQGANYGYTF.

The chain joins TRBV27 to TRBJ2-7; unclear D gene. The germline gives CDR1 MNHEY, CDR2 SMNVEV (reference sequence). The CDR3 is 14 amino acids. V dropped 5 bases and J dropped 2 bases, with 13 bases sitting between them. CDR3 sequence (DNA): TGTGCCAGCAGTCCTCGCCCCCTAGCCTACGAGCAGTACTTC. Protein: CASSPRPLAYEQYF.

The chain combines TRBV6-5 with TRBJ2-4, with D unresolved. Germline V gene lookup returns CDR1 MNHEY and CDR2 SVGAGI. The CDR3 loop spans 15 amino acids. With 0 bases removed from V and 6 bases from J, the gap between germline ends came to 12 bases. Here the CDR3 DNA reads TGTGCCAGCAGTTACTCGGCTAGTGATTTAAACATTCAGTACTTC. Its translation is CASSYSASDLNIQYF.

This chain uses TRBV3-1 (or the pseudogene TRBV3-2) with TRBJ2-4, with D hard to call. The CDR3 length is 14 residues. Germline CDR1 is LGHDT and CDR2 is YNNKEL (reference sequence). The germline V and J ends were trimmed by 5 bases and 0 bases, with 8 bases remaining between them. CDR3 nucleotide sequence: TGTGCCAGCAGCTCCCTTTTAGCCAAAAACATTCAGTACTTC. Amino acid sequence: CASSSLLAKNIQYF.

This chain links TRBV3-1 (or the pseudogene TRBV3-2) with TRBJ2-7, with 15 bases lining up with TRBD2. Germline V lookup: CDR1 LGHDT, CDR2 YNNKEL (reference sequence). V lost 1 base to trimming and J lost 6 bases; unmatched junction nucleotides: 7. The CDR3 is 17 amino acids. The CDR3 DNA reads as TGTGCCAGCAGCCAAGGCTTCCCGGGACTAGCGGGGGGCGAGCAGTACTTC. It is translated as CASSQGFPGLAGGEQYF.

This clone was counted a single time. J is TRBJ2-5 and V is TRBV7-9; TRBD2 aligns across 7 bases. CDR3 size: 15 residues. Losses at the gene ends were 2 bases for V and 1 base for J; bases not matched to a gene: 4. Germline V CDR1 and CDR2: SEHNR, FQNEAQ (reference sequence). The DNA of the CDR3 is TGTGCCAGCAGCTTAAGACTAGCACGCCAAGAGACCCAGTACTTC. It specifies CASSLRLARQETQYF.